This T cell receptor beta chain appears in the sequencing data of a study of cytomegalovirus exposure and HLA in healthy donors. Study-level points and caveats: TCR beta chains associated with HLA were, in a later analysis, more clonally expanded than equally common others. Reports indicated that the classifier achieved high specificity and sensitivity in diagnosing cytomegalovirus status.

The CDR3 contains 12 residues. V was clipped by 6 bases and J by 3 bases, with 9 bases between them. Germline CDR1 and CDR2: SEHNR and FQNEAQ (reference sequence). PCR amplification relied on 60 Vbeta primers (plus 13 Jbeta primers). Assay: immunoSEQ multiplex PCR; the TCRdb copy retains only in-frame clones and omits some. The sample lists about 120,000 clones, 76% occurring once. This clone was counted between two and nine times. Antigen: not known. The chain has TRBV7-9 and TRBJ2-7; a possible D gene is TRBD1 (6 bases). This TCR was recovered from a man younger than 45 in good health and CMV-seropositive. Material: PBMCs. The CDR3 bases are TGTGCCAGCAGTTCAGGGGACTACGAGCAGTACTTC. Protein: CASSSGDYEQYF.